This record covers a single T cell receptor beta chain. Germline trimming cut 2 bases from V and 12 bases from J; bases unmatched to any gene: 14. Germline V gene lookup returns CDR1 SGHVS and CDR2 FQNEAQ. The CDR3 loop spans 17 amino acids. The data derive from a study of shared clonotypes between healthy human individuals. At a deep level, the assay was run. Using immunoSEQ multiplex PCR, the repertoire was profiled, and TCRdb retains in-frame clones only, with some absent. Of under 650,000 clones detected, 90% to 97% appear once; the ten largest clones hold approximately 0.06%. All donors were healthy HIV-negative adults lacking recent acute infections or vaccinations.

This receptor was identified in a woman aged 30 to 39 in good health. The chain joins TRBV7-8 to TRBJ2-1, with TRBD2 matching over 12 bases. Sequences were obtained from naive CD4+ T cells sorted from blood. Stated subset: CD45RA+ positively selected. The CDR3 here is CASSLFLAGGPAAMQFF. The DNA of the CDR3 is TGTGCCAGCAGCTTATTCCTAGCGGGAGGGCCAGCAGCAATGCAGTTCTTC.